Listed below are T cell receptor beta chains from one sample, sequenced in a study of PD-1 blockade in classical Hodgkin lymphoma. Here immunoSEQ multiplex PCR was the method, and the copy in TCRdb shows in-frame clones only, minus some. The data show approximately 30,000 clones, with about 80% seen just once and about 17% held by the top ten. The sequences come from peripheral blood mononuclear cells (PBMCs), collected before the fourth cycle of nivolumab. The source is a human donor with classical Hodgkin lymphoma. CDR3s include the opening cysteine and the closing phenylalanine or tryptophan. Each record gives: clone size, V gene, J gene, D gene, CDR3 protein, CDR3 DNA. A D gene is named only where the DNA matches it firmly. Some rows have no size entry. The others give once, few or many, or a class for an expanded clone.

>-|TRBV7-9|TRBJ2-1|-
CASRKGIEQFF
TGTGCCAGCAGAAAAGGGATTGAGCAGTTCTTC
>-|TRBV5-4|TRBJ1-1|-
CASRLGGAREAFF
TGTGCCAGCAGGCTCGGTGGGGCCAGGGAAGCTTTCTTT
>-|TRBV6-6|TRBJ2-7|TRBD2
CASSYLLAGGEQYF
TGTGCCAGCAGTTACTTACTAGCGGGAGGGGAGCAGTACTTC
>-|TRBV30|TRBJ1-1|-
CAWSTNMNTEAFF
TGTGCCTGGAGCACAAACATGAACACTGAAGCTTTCTTT
>-|TRBV6-5|TRBJ1-3|TRBD1
CASSLGGQGAGNTIYF
TGTGCCAGCAGTTTGGGTGGGCAGGGGGCTGGAAACACCATATATTTT
>-|TRBV27|TRBJ2-7|-
CASSYSAATYEQYF
TGTGCCAGCAGTTATAGTGCGGCTACCTACGAGCAGTACTTC
>-|TRBV28|TRBJ2-7|-
CASSLSGAYEQYF
TGTGCCAGCAGTTTATCAGGGGCCTACGAGCAGTACTTC
>-|TRBV29-1|TRBJ1-1|-
CSVEDPRTANTEAFF
TGCAGCGTTGAAGATCCCAGGACGGCGAACACTGAAGCTTTCTTT
>once|TRBV11-1|TRBJ2-3|TRBD2
CASSLGGRAADTQYF
TGTGCCAGCAGCTTAGGCGGGAGGGCCGCAGATACGCAGTATTTT
>-|TRBV28|TRBJ1-4|-
CASSLGGAPGKLFF
TGTGCCAGCAGTTTAGGAGGGGCCCCTGGGAAACTGTTTTTT
>-|TRBV5-1|TRBJ2-5|TRBD1
CASSLDRGLETQYF
TGCGCCAGCAGCTTGGACAGGGGGCTGGAGACCCAGTACTTC
>-|TRBV6-5|TRBJ2-3|-
CASGGRSTDTQYF
TGTGCCAGCGGGGGTAGGAGCACAGATACGCAGTATTTT
>-|TRBV2|TRBJ2-3|TRBD1
CASSETGVADTQYF
TGTGCCAGCAGTGAGACAGGGGTGGCAGATACGCAGTATTTT
>-|TRBV5-1|TRBJ2-1|TRBD2
CASSRITSGIGNEQFF
TGCGCCAGCAGCCGGATAACTAGCGGGATAGGCAATGAGCAGTTCTTC
>few|TRBV5-1|TRBJ2-7|-
CASSLGSSYEQYF
TGCGCCAGCAGCTTGGGATCATCCTACGAGCAGTACTTC
>-|TRBV28|TRBJ2-7|-
CASHRDHSYEQYF
TGTGCCAGCCACCGGGACCACTCCTACGAGCAGTACTTC
>-|TRBV7-9|TRBJ1-1|-
CASSLDWQMNTEAFF
TGTGCCAGCAGCTTAGATTGGCAGATGAACACTGAAGCTTTCTTT
>-|TRBV7-9|TRBJ2-7|TRBD2
CASSLAGLAGDWAEQYF
TGTGCCAGCAGCTTAGCGGGACTAGCGGGTGATTGGGCCGAGCAGTACTTC
>few|TRBV5-6|TRBJ2-1|TRBD2
CASTRVGLAGSNEQFF
TGTGCCAGCACCAGGGTCGGACTAGCGGGATCCAATGAGCAGTTCTTC
>-|TRBV13|TRBJ2-5|-
CASSLDPETQYF
TGTGCCAGCAGCCTGGACCCCGAGACCCAGTACTTC
>-|TRBV4-1|TRBJ2-1|-
CASSQDKLTSYNEQFF
TGCGCCAGCAGCCAAGACAAGCTGACCTCCTACAATGAGCAGTTCTTC
>-|TRBV5-8|TRBJ2-6|-
CASTMTWVSGANVLTF
TGTGCCAGCACAATGACATGGGTCTCTGGGGCCAACGTCCTGACTTTC
>once|TRBV29-1|TRBJ2-3|-
CSGAVADLTDTQYF
TGCAGCGGAGCAGTGGCCGATCTCACAGATACGCAGTATTTT
>-|TRBV6-5|TRBJ2-2|TRBD2
CASSLLAGFTGELFF
TGTGCCAGCAGCCTGCTAGCGGGGTTCACCGGGGAGCTGTTTTTT
>few|TRBV19|TRBJ2-1|-
CASSISGAPKEQFF
TGTGCCAGTAGTATCTCGGGAGCCCCAAAGGAGCAGTTCTTC
>-|TRBV10-3|TRBJ1-2|-
CAITHPSGLGYTF
TGTGCCATCACACACCCGTCTGGACTTGGCTACACCTTC
>-|TRBV9|TRBJ2-3|TRBD2
CASSPISGGVDTQYF
TGTGCCAGCAGCCCAATTTCGGGGGGAGTAGATACGCAGTATTTT
>-|TRBV10-3|TRBJ2-1|TRBD2
CAISEARTSPQRGTQGEQFF
TGTGCCATCAGTGAGGCCCGGACTAGCCCACAGCGGGGCACACAGGGTGAGCAGTTCTTC
>few|TRBV7-2|TRBJ2-7|TRBD2
CASSAASGSYEQYF
TGTGCCAGCAGCGCCGCTAGCGGGAGTTACGAGCAGTACTTC
>few|TRBV2|TRBJ2-1|-
CASSDWADSYLPRDEQFF
TGTGCCAGCAGTGATTGGGCGGACTCTTACCTACCCCGCGATGAGCAGTTCTTC
>once|TRBV28|TRBJ2-2|-
CASRAQTVNTGELFF
TGTGCCAGCAGGGCACAGACGGTGAACACCGGGGAGCTGTTTTTT
>-|TRBV19|TRBJ2-1|-
CASSINRKDEQFF
TGTGCCAGTAGTATTAACAGGAAGGATGAGCAGTTCTTC
>-|TRBV19|TRBJ2-1|TRBD2
CASSIDGGSSYNEQFF
TGTGCCAGTAGTATAGACGGCGGGAGCTCCTACAATGAGCAGTTCTTC
>-|TRBV6-1|TRBJ2-2|-
CASTRGAGGELFF
TGTGCCAGCACTCGGGGGGCTGGCGGGGAGCTGTTTTTT
>-|TRBV5-5|TRBJ2-2|TRBD2
CASSILAGGSGTGELFF
TGTGCCAGCAGCATATTAGCGGGAGGCTCGGGCACCGGGGAGCTGTTTTTT
>-|TRBV7-9|TRBJ2-7|-
CASSSVSPLGAYEQYF
TGTGCCAGCAGCTCAGTTTCCCCCCTAGGTGCCTACGAGCAGTACTTC
>-|TRBV5-4|TRBJ2-2|TRBD2
CASSLRSSGTGGELFF
TGTGCCAGCAGCCTTCGGTCTAGCGGGACGGGCGGGGAGCTGTTTTTT